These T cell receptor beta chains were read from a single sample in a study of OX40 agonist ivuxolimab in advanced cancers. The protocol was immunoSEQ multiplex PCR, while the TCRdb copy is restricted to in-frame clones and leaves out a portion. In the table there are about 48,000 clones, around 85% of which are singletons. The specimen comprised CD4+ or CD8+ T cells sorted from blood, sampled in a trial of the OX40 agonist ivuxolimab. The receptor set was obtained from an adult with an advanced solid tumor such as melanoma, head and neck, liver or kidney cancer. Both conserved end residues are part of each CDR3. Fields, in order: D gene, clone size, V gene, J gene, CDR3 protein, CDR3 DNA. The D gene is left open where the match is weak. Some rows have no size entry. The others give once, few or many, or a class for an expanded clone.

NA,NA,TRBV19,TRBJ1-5,CASSIVPGNQPQHF,TGTGCCAGTAGTATAGTACCGGGCAATCAGCCCCAGCATTTT
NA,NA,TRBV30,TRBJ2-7,CAWSAEGAEQYF,TGTGCCTGGAGCGCTGAGGGCGCCGAGCAGTACTTC
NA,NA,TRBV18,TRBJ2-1,CASSPPSGRSYNEQFF,TGTGCCAGCTCACCACCGAGCGGTCGCTCCTACAATGAGCAGTTCTTC
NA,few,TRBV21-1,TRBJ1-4,CGSRKSPLGANEKLFF,TGTGGCAGCAGAAAATCCCCCCTAGGGGCTAATGAAAAACTGTTTTTT
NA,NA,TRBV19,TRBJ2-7,CASSPYPRDTYEQYF,TGTGCCAGTAGTCCCTACCCCCGGGACACCTACGAGCAGTACTTC
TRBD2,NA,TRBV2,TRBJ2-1,CASSFSGDYNEQFF,TGTGCCAGCAGCTTTAGCGGGGACTACAATGAGCAGTTCTTC
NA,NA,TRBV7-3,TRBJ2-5,CASSSDARGTQYF,TGTGCCAGCAGCTCCGATGCCCGAGGGACCCAGTACTTC
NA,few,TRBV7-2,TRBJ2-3,CASSSTDTQYF,TGTGCCAGCAGCTCCACAGATACGCAGTATTTT
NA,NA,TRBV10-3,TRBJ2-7,CAISGGRELEQYF,TGTGCCATCAGTGGAGGCAGGGAACTGGAGCAGTACTTC
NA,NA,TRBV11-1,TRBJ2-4,CASSFRGAKNIQYF,TGTGCCAGCAGCTTTAGGGGGGCCAAAAACATTCAGTACTTC
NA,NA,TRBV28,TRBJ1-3,CASRATGRGGNTIYF,TGTGCCAGCAGAGCAACTGGCAGGGGAGGAAACACCATATATTTT
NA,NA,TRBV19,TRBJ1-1,CASSYGRGRPEAFF,TGTGCCAGTAGTTACGGCAGGGGCCGCCCTGAAGCTTTCTTT
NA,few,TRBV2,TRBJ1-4,CASSELATNEKLFF,TGTGCCAGCAGTGAACTCGCAACTAATGAAAAACTGTTTTTT
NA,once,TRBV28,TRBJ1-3,CASSSWQGRNTIYF,TGTGCCAGCAGTTCCTGGCAGGGACGAAACACCATATATTTT
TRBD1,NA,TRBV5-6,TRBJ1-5,CASSLLHDRVAGQPQHF,TGTGCCAGCAGCTTACTTCATGACAGGGTAGCAGGTCAGCCCCAGCATTTT
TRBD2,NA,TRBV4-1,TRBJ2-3,CASSPAGDPDTQYF,TGCGCCAGCAGCCCGGCGGGAGACCCAGATACGCAGTATTTT
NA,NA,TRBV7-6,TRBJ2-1,CASSLDRGSSYNEQFF,TGTGCCAGCAGCTTAGATAGAGGTAGCTCCTACAATGAGCAGTTCTTC
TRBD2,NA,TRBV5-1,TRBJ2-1,CASSFVGGSSYNEQFF,TGCGCCAGCAGCTTTGTGGGCGGGAGTTCCTACAATGAGCAGTTCTTC
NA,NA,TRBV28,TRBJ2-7,CASSDGQTPAYF,TGTGCCAGCAGCGACGGACAAACCCCCGCGTACTTC
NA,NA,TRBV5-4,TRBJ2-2,CASSIKLGELFF,TGTGCCAGCAGCATTAAGCTAGGGGAGCTGTTTTTT
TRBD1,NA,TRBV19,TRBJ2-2,CASTMGQGLGRDTGELFF,TGTGCCAGTACCATGGGACAGGGGCTAGGGAGGGACACCGGGGAGCTGTTTTTT
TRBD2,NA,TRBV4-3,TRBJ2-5,CASSQGSSSGGVLETQYF,TGCGCCAGCAGCCAAGGTTCGAGTAGCGGGGGGGTACTAGAGACCCAGTACTTC
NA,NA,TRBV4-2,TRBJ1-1,CASSQKGSRNTEAFF,TGTGCCAGCAGCCAAAAGGGGTCGCGGAACACTGAAGCTTTCTTT
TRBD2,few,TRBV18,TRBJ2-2,CASSSTSGTGELFF,TGTGCCAGCTCTTCGACTAGCGGTACCGGGGAGCTGTTTTTT
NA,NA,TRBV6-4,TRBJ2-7,CASKGSEYYEQYF,TGTGCCAGCAAGGGTAGTGAATACTACGAGCAGTACTTC
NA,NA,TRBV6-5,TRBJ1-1,CASSYSESEAFF,TGTGCCAGCAGTTACTCTGAGAGTGAAGCTTTCTTT
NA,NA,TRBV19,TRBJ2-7,CASQARSRQEQYF,TGTGCCAGTCAAGCACGGAGCAGACAGGAGCAGTACTTC
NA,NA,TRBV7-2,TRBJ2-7,CASSLTIMRAGQSYEQYF,TGTGCCAGCAGCTTAACAATTATGAGAGCGGGCCAGTCCTACGAGCAGTACTTC
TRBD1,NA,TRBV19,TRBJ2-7,CASSIRSFGTGSTEQYF,TGTGCCAGTAGTATAAGGAGCTTCGGGACAGGGTCGACCGAGCAGTACTTC
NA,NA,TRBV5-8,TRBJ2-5,CASSSRRIEETQYF,TGTGCCAGCAGCTCCAGGCGGATTGAAGAGACCCAGTACTTC
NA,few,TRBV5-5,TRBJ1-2,CASSLGPGLDYGYTF,TGTGCCAGCAGCTTGGGCCCAGGGCTGGACTATGGCTACACCTTC
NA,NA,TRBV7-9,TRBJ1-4,CASRNDNEKLFF,TGTGCCAGCAGAAACGATAATGAAAAACTGTTTTTT
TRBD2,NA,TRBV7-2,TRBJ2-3,CASSSALAGGGTQYF,TGTGCCAGCAGCTCCGCTCTAGCGGGGGGGGGTACGCAGTATTTT
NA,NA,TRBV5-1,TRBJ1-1,CASSLDGSNTEAFF,TGCGCCAGCAGCTTGGATGGCTCTAACACTGAAGCTTTCTTT
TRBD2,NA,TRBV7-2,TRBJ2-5,CASSPPRLAGGQTQYF,TGTGCCAGCAGCCCCCCTCGACTAGCGGGGGGACAAACCCAGTACTTC
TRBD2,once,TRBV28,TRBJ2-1,CASSSTGGANFEQFF,TGTGCCAGCAGTTCCACCGGGGGGGCGAATTTTGAGCAGTTCTTC
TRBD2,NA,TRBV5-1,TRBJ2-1,CASSLEGLETNEQFF,TGCGCCAGCAGCTTGGAGGGACTAGAGACCAATGAGCAGTTCTTC
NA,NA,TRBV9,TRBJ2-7,CAAGAEQYF,TGTGCCGCCGGGGCCGAGCAGTACTTC
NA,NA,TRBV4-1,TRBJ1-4,CASSQDRKNNEKLFF,TGCGCCAGCAGCCAAGACAGGAAGAATAATGAAAAACTGTTTTTT
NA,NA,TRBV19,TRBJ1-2,CASSIPFQSGYTF,TGTGCCAGTAGTATACCCTTCCAATCTGGCTACACCTTC
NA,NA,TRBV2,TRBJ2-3,CASSSFSGTDTQYF,TGTGCCAGCAGCAGCTTTAGCGGAACAGATACGCAGTATTTT
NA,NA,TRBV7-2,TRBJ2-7,CASSFVRNEQYF,TGTGCCAGCAGCTTTGTACGGAACGAGCAGTACTTC
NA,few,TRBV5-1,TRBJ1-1,CASSFNSPDTEAFF,TGCGCCAGCAGCTTCAACAGCCCGGACACTGAAGCTTTCTTT
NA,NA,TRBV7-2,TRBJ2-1,CASSLVNREQFF,TGTGCCAGCAGCTTAGTAAATCGGGAGCAGTTCTTC
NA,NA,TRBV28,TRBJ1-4,CASSLRGVNEKLFF,TGTGCCAGCAGCCTCCGAGGAGTAAATGAAAAACTGTTTTTT
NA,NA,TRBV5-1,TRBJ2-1,CASSTQGNVYNEQFF,TGCGCCAGCAGCACACAGGGTAACGTCTACAATGAGCAGTTCTTC